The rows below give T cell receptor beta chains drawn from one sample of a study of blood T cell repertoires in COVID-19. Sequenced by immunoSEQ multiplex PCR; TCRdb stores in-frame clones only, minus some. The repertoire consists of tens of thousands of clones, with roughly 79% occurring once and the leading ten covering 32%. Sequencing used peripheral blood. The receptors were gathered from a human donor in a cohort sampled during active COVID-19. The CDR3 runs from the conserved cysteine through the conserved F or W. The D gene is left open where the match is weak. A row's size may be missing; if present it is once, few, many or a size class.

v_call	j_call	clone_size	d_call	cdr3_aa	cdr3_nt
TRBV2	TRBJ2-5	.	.	CASSGSQETQYF	TGTGCCAGCAGTGGCAGTCAAGAGACCCAGTACTTC
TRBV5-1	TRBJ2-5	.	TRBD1	CASSSGQAREETQYF	TGCGCCAGCAGCTCAGGACAGGCCAGGGAGGAGACCCAGTACTTC
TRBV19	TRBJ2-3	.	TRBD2	CASSMGAGAVDTQYF	TGTGCCAGTAGTATGGGAGCGGGAGCGGTAGATACGCAGTATTTT
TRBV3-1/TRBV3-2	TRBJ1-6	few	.	CASSQARWGQDSPLHF	TGTGCCAGCAGCCAAGCCCGATGGGGGCAGGATTCACCCCTCCACTTT
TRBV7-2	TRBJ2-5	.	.	CASRGGKQGPQYF	TGTGCCAGCAGAGGGGGAAAACAGGGACCCCAGTACTTC
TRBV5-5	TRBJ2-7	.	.	CASSLWSGKVYEQYF	TGTGCCAGCAGCTTGTGGTCAGGGAAAGTCTACGAGCAGTACTTC
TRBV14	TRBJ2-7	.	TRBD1	CASSQLYPGQGNSYEQYF	TGTGCCAGCAGCCAACTCTACCCTGGACAGGGCAACTCCTACGAGCAGTACTTC
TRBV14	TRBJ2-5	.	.	CASSQVPGKTQYF	TGTGCCAGCAGCCAAGTTCCGGGGAAGACCCAGTACTTC
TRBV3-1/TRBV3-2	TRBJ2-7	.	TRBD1	CASSQGGGPRQYF	TGTGCCAGCAGCCAAGGAGGGGGCCCGAGGCAGTACTTC
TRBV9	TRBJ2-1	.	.	CASSVWDTGTYNEQFF	TGTGCCAGCAGCGTATGGGATACAGGGACCTACAATGAGCAGTTCTTC
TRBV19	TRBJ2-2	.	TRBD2	CATRGGVALNTGELFF	TGTGCCACCCGTGGGGGGGTCGCCCTTAACACCGGGGAGCTGTTTTTT
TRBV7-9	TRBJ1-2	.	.	CASSLGGSNYGYTF	TGTGCCAGCAGCTTAGGCGGCTCTAACTATGGCTACACCTTC
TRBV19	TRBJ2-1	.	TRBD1	CASSIDLVGTGQFF	TGTGCCAGTAGTATAGATCTCGTTGGGACAGGACAGTTCTTC
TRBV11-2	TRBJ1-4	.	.	CASSLDRDREKLFF	TGTGCCAGCAGCTTAGATCGCGACAGAGAAAAACTGTTTTTT
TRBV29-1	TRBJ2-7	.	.	CSGGGSQYSYEQYF	TGCAGCGGTGGAGGCAGTCAGTACTCCTACGAGCAGTACTTC
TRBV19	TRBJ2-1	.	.	CASSIKKGIYYNEQFF	TGTGCCAGTAGTATAAAAAAGGGGATTTACTACAATGAGCAGTTCTTC
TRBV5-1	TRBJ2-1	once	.	CASSSGAIKGRGNEQFF	TGCGCCAGCAGCTCTGGGGCCATTAAGGGGCGAGGCAATGAGCAGTTCTTC
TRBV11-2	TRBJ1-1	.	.	CASSSVGGTAEAFF	TGTGCCAGCAGCAGTGTTGGGGGCACCGCTGAAGCTTTCTTT
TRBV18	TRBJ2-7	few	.	CASSPPMLAHEQYF	TGTGCCAGCTCACCACCCATGTTGGCTCACGAGCAGTACTTC
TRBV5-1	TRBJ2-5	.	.	CASSLSAEETQYF	TGCGCCAGCAGCTTGTCGGCGGAAGAGACCCAGTACTTC